Each of the 5 T cell receptor beta chains below was sequenced from the same sample in a study of blood T cells in healthy people across ages. PCR was performed a second time for roughly 7 to 11 cycles using a sample-barcoded 5' primer and a J-beta primer mix. TCRdb analysed the 5' RACE reads with MiXCR anew, one entry per CDR3 protein. The data hold some 1.4 million distinct CDR3 sequences, with approximately 42% observed a single time. Source material: blood. Receptors originate from a young woman in good health.

This clonotype was seen only a few times. V gene TRBV9 combines with J gene TRBJ2-3, with 13 bases fitting TRBD2. This CDR3 comprises 20 residues. CDR1 and CDR2 from the germline V gene are SGDLS and YYNGEE. V gave up 3 bases and J gave up 3 bases; unmatched junction bases: 16. The CDR3 is CASSAATSGGPPRETDTQYF. The CDR3 nucleotides read TGTGCCAGCAGCGCCGCGACTAGCGGGGGGCCTCCAAGGGAGACAGATACGCAGTATTTT.

The chain is built from TRBV4-2 and TRBJ1-2; D is perhaps TRBD1 (5 bases). The CDR3 contains 18 residues. Per germline, CDR1 LGHNA and CDR2 YNFKEQ. The V end lost 0 bases, the J end lost 4 bases, and 21 bases lay between the germline ends. In nucleotides, the CDR3 is TGTGCCAGCAGCCAAGATCTGACGGGACCGACTTTTTCCTATGGCTACACCTTC. As protein: CASSQDLTGPTFSYGYTF.

This clonotype has only a few counts. J is TRBJ2-6 and V is TRBV4-1; D not resolved. CDR3 length equals 16 residues. Trimming took off 2 bases at V and 0 bases at J, with 8 bases between the two ends. CDR1 is MGHRA and CDR2 is YSYEKL in the germline V gene. The CDR3 sequence: CASSQNDGSGANVLTF. CDR3 DNA: TGCGCCAGCAGCCAAAACGACGGCTCTGGGGCCAACGTCCTGACTTTC.

The chain uses TRBV2 and TRBJ2-5; TRBD2 agrees at 11 bases. The tail of the sequence fits TRBJ2-7 better, so the J call may be wrong. This CDR3 has 14 amino acids. CDR1 is SNHLY, CDR2 FYNNEI, per germline. In nucleotides, the CDR3 is TGTGCCAGCAACATAGCGGGGGGGACCTACGAGCAGTACTTC. Its protein is CASNIAGGTYEQYF.

This clonotype turned up a few times. The V gene is TRBV12-3 or TRBV12-4, the J gene TRBJ1-2; D not resolved. Trimming took 3 bases from V and 3 from J, leaving 5 bases between them. This CDR3 has 12 amino acids. This CDR3 is CASSLRHYGYTF. CDR3 nucleotide sequence: TGTGCCAGCAGTTTGAGGCACTATGGCTACACCTTC.